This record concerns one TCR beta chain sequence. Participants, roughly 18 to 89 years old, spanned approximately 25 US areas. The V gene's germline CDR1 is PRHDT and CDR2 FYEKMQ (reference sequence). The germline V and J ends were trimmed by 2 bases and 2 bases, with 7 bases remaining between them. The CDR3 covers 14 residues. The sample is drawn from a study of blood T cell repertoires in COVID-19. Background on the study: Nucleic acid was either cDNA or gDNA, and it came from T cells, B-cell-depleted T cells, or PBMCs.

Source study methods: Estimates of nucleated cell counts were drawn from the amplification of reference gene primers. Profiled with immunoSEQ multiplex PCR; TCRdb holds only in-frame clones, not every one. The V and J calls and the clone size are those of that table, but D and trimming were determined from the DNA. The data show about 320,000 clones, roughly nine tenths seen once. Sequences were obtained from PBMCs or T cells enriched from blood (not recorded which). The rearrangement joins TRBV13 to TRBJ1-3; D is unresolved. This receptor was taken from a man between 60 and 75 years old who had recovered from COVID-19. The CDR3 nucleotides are TGTGCCAGCAGCTTATTTACTCCTGGAAACACCATATATTTT. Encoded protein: CASSLFTPGNTIYF.